A selection of T cell receptor beta chains follows, all from one sample in a study of cytotoxic CD8 clonotypes in ibrutinib-treated CLL. Generated by immunoSEQ multiplex PCR, the TCRdb table keeps only in-frame clones and is missing some. The sample carries 130,000 or so clones, over 60% recorded once. This material consisted of PBMCs, taken after 12 months of ibrutinib treatment. Receptor source: a human donor with chronic lymphocytic leukemia. CDR3s include the opening cysteine and the closing phenylalanine or tryptophan. The D gene is left open where the match is weak. Expanded clones get a size class; other rows say once, few or many, or leave the size out.

v_gene: TRBV28
d_gene: .
j_gene: TRBJ2-2
abundance: .
CDR3aa: CASSTPTGELFF
CDR3nt: TGTGCCAGCAGTACCCCGACCGGGGAGCTGTTTTTT

v_gene: TRBV7-2
d_gene: .
j_gene: TRBJ1-5
abundance: .
CDR3aa: CASSLNGQGLNQPQHF
CDR3nt: TGTGCCAGCAGCTTAAATGGCCAGGGTTTAAATCAGCCCCAGCATTTT

v_gene: TRBV7-6
d_gene: .
j_gene: TRBJ2-7
abundance: .
CDR3aa: CASSLFPSYEQYF
CDR3nt: TGTGCCAGCAGCTTATTCCCCTCCTACGAGCAGTACTTC

v_gene: TRBV4-3
d_gene: .
j_gene: TRBJ1-1
abundance: .
CDR3aa: CASSQSLNTEAFF
CDR3nt: TGCGCCAGCAGCCAAAGTTTGAACACTGAAGCTTTCTTT

v_gene: TRBV19
d_gene: .
j_gene: TRBJ2-1
abundance: .
CDR3aa: CASSTLRTHDEQFF
CDR3nt: TGTGCCAGTAGTACCCTCCGGACACACGATGAGCAGTTCTTC

v_gene: TRBV6-6
d_gene: TRBD2
j_gene: TRBJ2-1
abundance: .
CDR3aa: CASSYTGTSFDNEQFF
CDR3nt: TGTGCCAGCAGTTACACAGGGACTAGTTTCGACAATGAGCAGTTCTTC

v_gene: TRBV27
d_gene: .
j_gene: TRBJ1-3
abundance: few
CDR3aa: CASSLISGSGNTIYF
CDR3nt: TGTGCCAGCAGTTTAATTTCAGGCTCTGGAAACACCATATATTTT

v_gene: TRBV28
d_gene: TRBD2
j_gene: TRBJ2-5
abundance: .
CDR3aa: CASSSPGAGVTETQYF
CDR3nt: TGTGCCAGCAGTTCCCCAGGAGCGGGAGTCACGGAGACCCAGTACTTC

v_gene: TRBV11-2
d_gene: .
j_gene: TRBJ2-7
abundance: many
CDR3aa: CASSQEYGPYEQYF
CDR3nt: TGTGCCAGCAGCCAAGAGTACGGTCCCTACGAGCAGTACTTC

v_gene: TRBV6-6
d_gene: .
j_gene: TRBJ2-3
abundance: .
CDR3aa: CASSSLSPDTQYF
CDR3nt: TGTGCCAGCAGTTCCCTTAGCCCAGATACGCAGTATTTT

v_gene: TRBV2
d_gene: .
j_gene: TRBJ2-5
abundance: .
CDR3aa: CAGGPQMETQYF
CDR3nt: TGTGCCGGCGGGCCCCAGATGGAGACCCAGTACTTC

v_gene: TRBV28
d_gene: .
j_gene: TRBJ2-7
abundance: .
CDR3aa: CASSLTGGLAYEQYF
CDR3nt: TGTGCCAGCAGCTTAACAGGAGGGTTGGCCTACGAGCAGTACTTC

v_gene: TRBV4-3
d_gene: .
j_gene: TRBJ2-7
abundance: .
CDR3aa: CASSQDRGYEQYF
CDR3nt: TGCGCCAGCAGCCAAGATCGAGGATACGAGCAGTACTTC

v_gene: TRBV10-3
d_gene: .
j_gene: TRBJ2-1
abundance: .
CDR3aa: CAISEGTWLGEQFF
CDR3nt: TGTGCCATCAGTGAGGGGACATGGCTCGGAGAGCAGTTCTTC

v_gene: TRBV7-9
d_gene: .
j_gene: TRBJ2-1
abundance: .
CDR3aa: CASSLLDHYNEQFF
CDR3nt: TGTGCCAGCAGCTTATTGGACCATTACAATGAGCAGTTCTTC

v_gene: TRBV4-3
d_gene: .
j_gene: TRBJ1-4
abundance: .
CDR3aa: CASSQEVAGAREKLFF
CDR3nt: TGCGCCAGCAGCCAAGAAGTCGCAGGGGCGCGTGAAAAACTGTTTTTT

v_gene: TRBV19
d_gene: .
j_gene: TRBJ1-4
abundance: .
CDR3aa: CASSMSEKLFF
CDR3nt: TGTGCCAGTAGTATGTCTGAAAAACTGTTTTTT

v_gene: TRBV6-1
d_gene: .
j_gene: TRBJ2-5
abundance: .
CDR3aa: CASSEVDGGTQYF
CDR3nt: TGTGCCAGCAGTGAAGTTGACGGGGGGACCCAGTACTTC

v_gene: TRBV11-3
d_gene: TRBD1
j_gene: TRBJ2-5
abundance: .
CDR3aa: CASSSRQGQETQYF
CDR3nt: TGTGCCAGCAGCTCCCGACAGGGCCAAGAGACCCAGTACTTC

v_gene: TRBV5-1
d_gene: .
j_gene: TRBJ2-7
abundance: .
CDR3aa: CASSTVRGVYEQYF
CDR3nt: TGCGCCAGCAGTACGGTAAGGGGCGTCTACGAGCAGTACTTC

v_gene: TRBV4-2
d_gene: TRBD2
j_gene: TRBJ2-1
abundance: once
CDR3aa: CASSQGSAGGRGNEQFF
CDR3nt: TGTGCCAGCAGCCAAGGTTCGGCGGGAGGGCGGGGGAATGAGCAGTTCTTC

v_gene: TRBV28
d_gene: .
j_gene: TRBJ2-1
abundance: .
CDR3aa: CASSGLGRGYNEQFF
CDR3nt: TGTGCCAGCAGTGGCTTGGGCAGGGGATACAATGAGCAGTTCTTC

v_gene: TRBV7-8
d_gene: .
j_gene: TRBJ2-3
abundance: .
CDR3aa: CASSLTTASTDTQYF
CDR3nt: TGTGCCAGCAGCTTAACGACAGCTAGCACAGATACGCAGTATTTT

v_gene: TRBV28
d_gene: TRBD2
j_gene: TRBJ2-4
abundance: .
CDR3aa: CASSFLVAGGRRAKNIQYF
CDR3nt: TGTGCCAGCAGTTTTTTGGTAGCGGGAGGCAGGAGAGCCAAAAACATTCAGTACTTC

v_gene: TRBV29-1
d_gene: .
j_gene: TRBJ1-1
abundance: .
CDR3aa: CSASRGGNTEAFF
CDR3nt: TGCAGCGCATCACGGGGGGGGAACACTGAAGCTTTCTTT

v_gene: TRBV7-8
d_gene: TRBD2
j_gene: TRBJ2-7
abundance: .
CDR3aa: CASSLGASGIYEQYF
CDR3nt: TGTGCCAGCAGCTTGGGGGCTAGCGGGATTTACGAGCAGTACTTC

v_gene: TRBV6-1
d_gene: .
j_gene: TRBJ2-7
abundance: .
CDR3aa: CASSAAGLYEQYF
CDR3nt: TGTGCCAGCAGCGCGGCAGGGCTGTACGAGCAGTACTTC

v_gene: TRBV5-1
d_gene: .
j_gene: TRBJ2-7
abundance: .
CDR3aa: CASSFQSQTYEQYF
CDR3nt: TGCGCCAGCAGCTTCCAATCACAGACCTACGAGCAGTACTTC

v_gene: TRBV30
d_gene: TRBD2
j_gene: TRBJ2-2
abundance: once
CDR3aa: CAWDSGRGTGELFF
CDR3nt: TGTGCCTGGGATAGCGGGAGAGGGACCGGGGAGCTGTTTTTT

v_gene: TRBV5-4
d_gene: .
j_gene: TRBJ1-2
abundance: .
CDR3aa: CASSLDLRANYGYTF
CDR3nt: TGTGCCAGCAGCTTGGATTTGAGGGCCAACTATGGCTACACCTTC